Listed below are T cell receptor beta chains from one sample, sequenced in a study of blood T cell repertoires in COVID-19. The table came from immunoSEQ multiplex PCR; TCRdb's copy has only in-frame clones and leaves some out. The sample has approximately 300,000 clones, 88% seen once. The sequenced material came from peripheral blood. Source of these receptors: a woman in her 30s with COVID-19, enrolled during active disease. CDR3s include the opening cysteine and the closing phenylalanine or tryptophan. Fields, in order: V gene, CDR3 protein.

TRBV9 | CASSPQGAGTEAFF
TRBV5-1 | CASSLGGGETQYF
TRBV6-5 | CASRVQGRYEQYF
TRBV6-5 | CASSHRGTEAFF
TRBV10-3 | CATAPQQETQYF
TRBV6-5 | CASSYPGGQRNEQFF
TRBV28 | CASRPGTRPPGYTF
TRBV27 | CASSLSPSGSVYEQYF
TRBV2 | CASRIDRVPEAFF
TRBV12-3/TRBV12-4 | CASSLGTTYEQYF
TRBV6-5 | CASTRGLETNYGYTF
TRBV30 | CAWSVLSPGEQYF
TRBV4-1 | CASSYPGQTSYEQYF
TRBV5-4 | CASSDRDNSYEQYF
TRBV5-4 | CASSPGQGDEQYF
TRBV4-1 | CASSQERRGGYEQYF
TRBV12-3/TRBV12-4 | CASSFSVATEAFF
TRBV5-6 | CASSPGVNYGYTF
TRBV6-5 | CASSFPRGTEAFF
TRBV2 | CASSEGAVLEGTDTQYF
TRBV11-2 | CASSAGIYNSPLHF
TRBV11-3 | CASSPRLAGFDEQYF
TRBV28 | CASSFGTSALNEQFF
TRBV4-3 | CASSPDRGKLFF
TRBV30 | CAWDRVGNQPQHF
TRBV3-1/TRBV3-2 | CASRSAGEQYF
TRBV19 | CASSAGLAYEQYF
TRBV30 | CAWSPDWRYGYTF
TRBV7-8 | CASVQGATEAFF